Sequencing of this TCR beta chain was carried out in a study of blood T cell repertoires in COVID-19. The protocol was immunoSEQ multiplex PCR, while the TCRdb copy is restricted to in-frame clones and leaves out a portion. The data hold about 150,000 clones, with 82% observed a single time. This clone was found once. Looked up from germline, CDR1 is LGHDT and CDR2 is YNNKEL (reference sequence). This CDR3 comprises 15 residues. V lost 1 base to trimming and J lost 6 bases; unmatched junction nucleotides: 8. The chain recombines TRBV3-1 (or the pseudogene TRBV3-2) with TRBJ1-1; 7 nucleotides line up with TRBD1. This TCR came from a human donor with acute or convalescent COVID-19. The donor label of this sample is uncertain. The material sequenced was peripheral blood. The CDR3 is CASSQGDRIGPEAFF. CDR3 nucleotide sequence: TGTGCCAGCAGCCAAGGGGACAGAATCGGGCCTGAAGCTTTCTTT.